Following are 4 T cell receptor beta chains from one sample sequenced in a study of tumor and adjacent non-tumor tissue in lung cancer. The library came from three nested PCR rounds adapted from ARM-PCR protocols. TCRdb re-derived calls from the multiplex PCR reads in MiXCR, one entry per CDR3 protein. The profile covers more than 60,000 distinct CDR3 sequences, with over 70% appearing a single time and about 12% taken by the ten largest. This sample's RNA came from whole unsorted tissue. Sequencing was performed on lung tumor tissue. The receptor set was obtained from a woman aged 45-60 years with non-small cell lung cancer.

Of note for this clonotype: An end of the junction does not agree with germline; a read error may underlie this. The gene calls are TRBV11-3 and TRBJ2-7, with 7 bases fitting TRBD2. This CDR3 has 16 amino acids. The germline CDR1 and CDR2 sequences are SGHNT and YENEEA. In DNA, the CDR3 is TGCGCCAGCAGCTTAGATGGGACTATCGGATTTTACGAGCAGTCCTTC. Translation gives CASSLDGTIGFYEQSF.

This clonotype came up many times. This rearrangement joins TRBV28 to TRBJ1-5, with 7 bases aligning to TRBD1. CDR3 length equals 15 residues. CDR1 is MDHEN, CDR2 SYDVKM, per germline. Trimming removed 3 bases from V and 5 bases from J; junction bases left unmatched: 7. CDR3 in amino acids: CASSFGTAYYQPQHF. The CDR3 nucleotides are TGTGCCAGCAGTTTCGGGACAGCCTATTATCAGCCCCAGCATTTT.

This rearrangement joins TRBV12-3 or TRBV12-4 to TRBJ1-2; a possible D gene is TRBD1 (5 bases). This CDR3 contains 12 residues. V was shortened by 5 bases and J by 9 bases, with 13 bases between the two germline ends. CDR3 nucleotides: TGTGCCAGCAGTCTCCGGACATGTTGCTACACCTTC. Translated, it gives CASSLRTCCYTF.

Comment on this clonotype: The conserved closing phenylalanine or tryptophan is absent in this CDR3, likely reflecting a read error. CDR3: CASSLTGASYNEQFS. The CDR3 region has the DNA TGTGCCAGCAGTTTAACGGGGGCTTCCTACAATGAGCAGTTCTCC. This chain links TRBV28 with TRBJ2-1; the D gene could be TRBD1 or TRBD2 (6 bases each). V was cut by 2 bases and J by 1 base, with 9 bases left in between. The germline V gene encodes CDR1 MDHEN and CDR2 SYDVKM. This CDR3 has 15 amino acids.